A single T cell receptor beta chain is shown here with its context. The target antigen is unknown. A much larger clone is a single base away; this may be a read error. TCRbeta libraries were built with three rounds of nested PCR, modified from ARM-PCR. TCRdb fed the multiplex PCR reads into MiXCR, producing one record per CDR3 protein. The data show about 77,000 distinct CDR3 sequences, just over 75% seen once. The sample originates from a study of tumor and adjacent non-tumor tissue in lung cancer. As for the study in general: The cohort had approximately 13 adenocarcinoma, 2 squamous cell and 1 small cell patients. Samples averaged approximately 3.9 million productive TCRbeta reads each. Stage I to III disease affected 10 men and 5 women aged roughly 31 to 76. Overall study findings and caveats: Normal lung showed higher cumulative top 100 clone frequency than tumor.

No cell sorting was done before RNA was extracted from the tissue. Distant lung tissue was collected more than 3 cm away from the tumor edge. The source is an older man with non-small cell lung cancer. The sample consisted of distant non-tumor lung tissue.

This CDR3 is CSAGLAGGNKQFF. CDR3 sequence (DNA): TGCAGCGCTGGTCTAGCGGGGGGAAATAAGCAGTTCTTC. The rearrangement uses TRBV29-1 and TRBJ2-1, with 11 bases identical to TRBD2. The germline V gene has CDR1 SQVTM and CDR2 ANQGSEA. The CDR3 is 13 amino acids. V shed 7 bases, J shed 11 bases, and the junction held 10 bases outside the gene matches.